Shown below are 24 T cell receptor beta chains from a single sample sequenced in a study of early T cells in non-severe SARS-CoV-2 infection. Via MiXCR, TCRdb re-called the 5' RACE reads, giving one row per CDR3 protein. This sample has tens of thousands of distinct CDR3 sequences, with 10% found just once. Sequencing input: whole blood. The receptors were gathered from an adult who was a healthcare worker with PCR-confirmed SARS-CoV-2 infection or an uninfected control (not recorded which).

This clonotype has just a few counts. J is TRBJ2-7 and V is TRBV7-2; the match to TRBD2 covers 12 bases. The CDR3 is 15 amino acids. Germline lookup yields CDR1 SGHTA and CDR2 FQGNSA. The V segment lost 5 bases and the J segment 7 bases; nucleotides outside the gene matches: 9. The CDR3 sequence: CASSLRLAGAGEQYF. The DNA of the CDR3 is TGTGCCAGCAGCCTTAGACTAGCGGGAGCCGGGGAGCAGTACTTC.

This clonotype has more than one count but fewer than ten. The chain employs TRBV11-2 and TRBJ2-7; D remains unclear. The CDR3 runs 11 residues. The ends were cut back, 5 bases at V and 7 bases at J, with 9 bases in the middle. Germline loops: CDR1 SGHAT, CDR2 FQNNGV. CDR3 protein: CASSPFLEQYF. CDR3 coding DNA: TGTGCCAGCAGCCCATTCTTAGAGCAGTACTTC.

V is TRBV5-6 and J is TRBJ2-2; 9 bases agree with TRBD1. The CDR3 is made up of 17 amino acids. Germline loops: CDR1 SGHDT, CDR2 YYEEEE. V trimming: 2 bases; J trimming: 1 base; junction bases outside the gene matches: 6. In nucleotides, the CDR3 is TGTGCCAGCAGCTTCTATAAGGGACAGGGGAACACCGGGGAGCTGTTTTTT. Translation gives CASSFYKGQGNTGELFF. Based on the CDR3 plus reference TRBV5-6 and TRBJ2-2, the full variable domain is DAGVTQSPTHLIKTRGQQVTLRCSPKSGHDTVSWYQQALGQGPQFIFQYYEEEERQRGNFPDRFSGHQFPNYSSELNVNALLLGDSALYLCASSFYKGQGNTGELFFGEGSRLTVL.

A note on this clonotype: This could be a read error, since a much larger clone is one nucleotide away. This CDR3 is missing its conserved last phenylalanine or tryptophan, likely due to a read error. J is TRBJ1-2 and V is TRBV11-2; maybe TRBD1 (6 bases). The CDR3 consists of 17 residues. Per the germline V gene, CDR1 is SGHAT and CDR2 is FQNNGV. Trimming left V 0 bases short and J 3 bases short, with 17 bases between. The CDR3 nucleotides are TGTGCCAGCAGCTTAGAGGCAGGCGGGGGCGCGTACTATGGCTACACCTAC. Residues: CASSLEAGGGAYYGYTY.

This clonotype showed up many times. CDR3 amino acids: CASSSPRASGELFF. The CDR3 DNA sequence: TGTGCCAGCAGTTCTCCCAGGGCCTCCGGGGAGCTGTTTTTT. This sequence joins TRBV6-6 and TRBJ2-2; a possible D gene is TRBD1 (5 bases). The CDR3 runs 14 residues. Per the germline V gene, CDR1 is MNHNY and CDR2 is SVGAGI (reference sequence). V lost 4 bases and J 6 bases, leaving 12 bases between the germline ends.

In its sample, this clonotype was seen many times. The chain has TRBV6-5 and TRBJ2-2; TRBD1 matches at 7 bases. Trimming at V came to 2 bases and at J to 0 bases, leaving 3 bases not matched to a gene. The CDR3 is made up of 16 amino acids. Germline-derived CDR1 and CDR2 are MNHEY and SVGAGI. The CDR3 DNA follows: TGTGCCAGCAGTTACCCGACAGGGACGAACACCGGGGAGCTGTTTTTT. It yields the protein CASSYPTGTNTGELFF.

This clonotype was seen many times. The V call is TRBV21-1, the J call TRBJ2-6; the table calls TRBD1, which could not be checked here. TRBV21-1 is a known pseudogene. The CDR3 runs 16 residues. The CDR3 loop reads CASSKGAGVGANVLTF. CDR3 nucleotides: TGTGCCAGCAGCAAAGGGGCAGGGGTTGGGGCCAACGTCCTGACTTTC.

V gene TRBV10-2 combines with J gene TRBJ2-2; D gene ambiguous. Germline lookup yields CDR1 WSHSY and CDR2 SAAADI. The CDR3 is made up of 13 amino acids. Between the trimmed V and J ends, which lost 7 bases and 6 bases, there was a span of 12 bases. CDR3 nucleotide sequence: TGCGCCAGCAATCGAGGTGGGGCCGGGGAGCTGTTTTTT. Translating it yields CASNRGGAGELFF.

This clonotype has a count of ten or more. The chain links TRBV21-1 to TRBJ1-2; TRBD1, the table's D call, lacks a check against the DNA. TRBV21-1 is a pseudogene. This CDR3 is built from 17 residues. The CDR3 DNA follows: TGTGCCAGCAGCAAAGTCTGCACCAGGGGGCAAAACTATGGCTACACCTTC. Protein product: CASSKVCTRGQNYGYTF.

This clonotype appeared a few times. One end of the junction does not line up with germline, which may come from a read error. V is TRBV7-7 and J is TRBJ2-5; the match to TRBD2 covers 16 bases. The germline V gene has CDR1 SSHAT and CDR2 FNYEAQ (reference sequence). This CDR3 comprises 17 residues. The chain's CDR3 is CASSSLGLAGGEETQYF. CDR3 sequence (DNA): TGTGCTAGCAGCTCCCTGGGACTAGCGGGAGGGGAGGAGACCCAGTACTTC.

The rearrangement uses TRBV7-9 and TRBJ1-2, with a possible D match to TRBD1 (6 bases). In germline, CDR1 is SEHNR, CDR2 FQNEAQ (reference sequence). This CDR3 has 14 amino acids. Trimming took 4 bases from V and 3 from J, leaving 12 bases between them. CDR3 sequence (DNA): TGTGCCAGCAGCTATGCAGGGGAGGACTATGGCTACACCTTC. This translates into CASSYAGEDYGYTF.

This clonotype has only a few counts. Here the CDR3 reads CASSLSGLQETQYF. The CDR3 bases are TGTGCCAGTAGCTTATCGGGACTCCAAGAGACCCAGTACTTC. This chain joins TRBV19 and TRBJ2-5; D is possibly TRBD2 (6 bases). This CDR3 has 14 amino acids. V lost 6 bases to trimming and J lost 1 base, with 12 bases between them. Germline V CDR1 and CDR2: LNHDA, SQIVND (reference sequence).

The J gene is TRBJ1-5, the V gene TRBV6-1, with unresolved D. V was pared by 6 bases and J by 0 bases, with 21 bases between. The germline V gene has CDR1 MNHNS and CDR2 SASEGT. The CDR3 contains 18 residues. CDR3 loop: CASRTDPPRPYSNQPQHF. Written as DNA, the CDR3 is TGTGCCAGCAGGACGGACCCCCCGAGGCCCTATAGCAATCAGCCCCAGCATTTT.

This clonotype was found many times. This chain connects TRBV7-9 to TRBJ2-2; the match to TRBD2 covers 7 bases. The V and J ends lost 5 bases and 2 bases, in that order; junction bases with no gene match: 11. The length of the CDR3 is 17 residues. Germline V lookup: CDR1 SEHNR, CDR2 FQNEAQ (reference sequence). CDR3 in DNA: TGTGCCAGCAGCCCAAGCTGGGCTAGCGGAAACACCGGGGAGCTGTTTTTT. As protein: CASSPSWASGNTGELFF.

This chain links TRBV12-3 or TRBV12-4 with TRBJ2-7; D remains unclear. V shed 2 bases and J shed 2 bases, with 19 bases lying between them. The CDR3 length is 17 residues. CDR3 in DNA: TGTGCCAGCAGTTTATCGGTCGAGTTTGGCGGTACCTACGAGCAGTACTTC. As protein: CASSLSVEFGGTYEQYF.

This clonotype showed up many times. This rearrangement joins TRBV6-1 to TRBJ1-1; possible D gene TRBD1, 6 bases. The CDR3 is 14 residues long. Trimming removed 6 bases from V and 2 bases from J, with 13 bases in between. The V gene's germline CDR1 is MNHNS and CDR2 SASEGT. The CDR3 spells CASRTGFFNTEAFF. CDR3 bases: TGTGCCAGCAGAACAGGGTTCTTCAACACTGAAGCTTTCTTT.

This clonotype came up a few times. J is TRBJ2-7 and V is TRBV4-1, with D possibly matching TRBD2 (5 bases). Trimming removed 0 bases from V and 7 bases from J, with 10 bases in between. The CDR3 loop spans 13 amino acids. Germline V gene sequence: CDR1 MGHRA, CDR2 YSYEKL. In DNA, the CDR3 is TGCGCCAGCAGCCAAGAGGAGGTCCGGGAGCAGTACTTC. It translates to CASSQEEVREQYF.

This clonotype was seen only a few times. CDR3: CASSYPGGGPSSYEQYF. In DNA form, the CDR3 reads TGTGCCAGCAGTTACCCAGGGGGGGGGCCAAGCTCCTACGAGCAGTACTTC. The chain couples TRBV6-5 to TRBJ2-7; D may correspond to TRBD1 or TRBD2 (7 bases each). V was pared by 2 bases and J by 0 bases, with 17 bases between. The CDR3 consists of 17 residues. Germline assignment: CDR1 MNHEY and CDR2 SVGAGI.

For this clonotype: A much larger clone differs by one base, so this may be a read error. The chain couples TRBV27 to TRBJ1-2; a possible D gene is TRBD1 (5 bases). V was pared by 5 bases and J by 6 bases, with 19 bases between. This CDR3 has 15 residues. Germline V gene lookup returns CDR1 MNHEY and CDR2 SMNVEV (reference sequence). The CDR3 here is CASSSVWDRNNGYTF. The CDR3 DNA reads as TGTGCCAGCAGTAGCGTTTGGGACCGCAACAATGGCTACACCTTC.

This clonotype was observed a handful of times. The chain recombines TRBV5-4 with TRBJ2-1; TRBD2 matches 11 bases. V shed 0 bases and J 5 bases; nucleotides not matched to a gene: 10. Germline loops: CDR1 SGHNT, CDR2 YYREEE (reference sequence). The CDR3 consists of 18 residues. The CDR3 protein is CASSLVHSELAGDNEQFF. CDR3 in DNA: TGTGCCAGCAGCTTGGTCCACTCGGAACTAGCGGGGGACAATGAGCAGTTCTTC. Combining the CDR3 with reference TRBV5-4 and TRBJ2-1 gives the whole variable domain ETGVTQSPTHLIKTRGQQVTLRCSSQSGHNTVSWYQQALGQGPQFIFQYYREEENGRGNFPPRFSGLQFPNYSSELNVNALELDDSALYLCASSLVHSELAGDNEQFFGPGTRLTVL.

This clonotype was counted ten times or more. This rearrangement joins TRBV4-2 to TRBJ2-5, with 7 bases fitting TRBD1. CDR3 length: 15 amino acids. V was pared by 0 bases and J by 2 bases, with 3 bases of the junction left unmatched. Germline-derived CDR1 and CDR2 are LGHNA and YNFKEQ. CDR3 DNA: TGTGCCAGCAGCCAAGATGGGACAGAGCAAGAGACCCAGTACTTC. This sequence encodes CASSQDGTEQETQYF.

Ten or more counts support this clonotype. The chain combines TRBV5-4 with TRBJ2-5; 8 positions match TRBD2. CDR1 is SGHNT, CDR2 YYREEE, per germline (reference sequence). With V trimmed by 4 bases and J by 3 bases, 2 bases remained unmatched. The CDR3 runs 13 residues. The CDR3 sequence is CASSAGLEETQYF. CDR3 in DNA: TGTGCCAGCAGCGCGGGACTAGAAGAGACCCAGTACTTC.

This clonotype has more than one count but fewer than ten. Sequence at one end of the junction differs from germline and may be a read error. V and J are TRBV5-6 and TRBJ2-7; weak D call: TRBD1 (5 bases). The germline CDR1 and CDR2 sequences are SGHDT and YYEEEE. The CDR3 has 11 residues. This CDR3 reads CASRAGYEQYF. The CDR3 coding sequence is TGTGCGAGCAGGGCCGGTTACGAGCAGTACTTC.

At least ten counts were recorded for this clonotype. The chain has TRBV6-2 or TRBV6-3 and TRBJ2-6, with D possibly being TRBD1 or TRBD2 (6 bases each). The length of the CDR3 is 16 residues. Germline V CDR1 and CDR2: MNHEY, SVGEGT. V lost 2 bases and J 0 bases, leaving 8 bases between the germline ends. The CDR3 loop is CASSYGGHSGANVLTF. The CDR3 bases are TGTGCCAGCAGTTACGGGGGGCACTCTGGGGCCAACGTCCTGACTTTC.